This is a list of T cell receptor beta chains from one sample in a study of T cells in Graves' hyperthyroidism and ophthalmopathy. MiXCR, applied by TCRdb to the multiplex PCR reads, yields one record per CDR3 protein. The sample shows just under 750,000 distinct CDR3 sequences, 35% of them seen only once. Material for sequencing was blood. The receptors come from a middle-aged woman with Graves' hyperthyroidism. Each CDR3 is given with its conserved first and last residue. Fields, in order: J gene, V gene, CDR3 length, D gene, clone size, CDR3 DNA, CDR3 protein. The D gene is left open where the match is weak. Only some rows state a clone size, as once, few, many or a class for expanded clones.

J gene: TRBJ2-7; V gene: TRBV21-1; CDR3 length: 12; D gene: NA; clone size: NA; CDR3 DNA: TGTGCCACCAGCATAACAGTAGGGGAGCAGTACTTC; CDR3 protein: CATSITVGEQYF
J gene: TRBJ2-2; V gene: TRBV6-5; CDR3 length: 16; D gene: NA; clone size: few; CDR3 DNA: TGTGCCAGCAGTTACTCGGGGGCTTTTAACACCGGGGAGCTGTTTTTT; CDR3 protein: CASSYSGAFNTGELFF
J gene: TRBJ2-5; V gene: TRBV7-2; CDR3 length: 18; D gene: TRBD1; clone size: NA; CDR3 DNA: TGCGCCAGCAGCCAAGATCGTGGGACAGGGCGAATCCAAGAGACCCAGTACTTC; CDR3 protein: CASSQDRGTGRIQETQYF
J gene: TRBJ1-6; V gene: TRBV5-6; CDR3 length: 17; D gene: NA; clone size: many; CDR3 DNA: TGTGCCAGCAGTGCCGAAAGAGAGACGATCTATAATTCACCCCTCCACTTT; CDR3 protein: CASSAERETIYNSPLHF
J gene: TRBJ2-5; V gene: TRBV24-1; CDR3 length: 13; D gene: TRBD1; clone size: NA; CDR3 DNA: TGTGCCAGCGGGACAGGGCCAACGGAGACCCAGTACTTC; CDR3 protein: CASGTGPTETQYF
J gene: TRBJ2-7; V gene: TRBV12-3/TRBV12-4; CDR3 length: 15; D gene: TRBD2; clone size: many; CDR3 DNA: TGTGCCAGCAGTTTGGGTAGCGGGGGGACTTACGAGCAGTACTTC; CDR3 protein: CASSLGSGGTYEQYF
J gene: TRBJ1-3; V gene: TRBV14; CDR3 length: 15; D gene: NA; clone size: NA; CDR3 DNA: TGTGCCAGCAGCCCCGGGTTCCCCTCTGGAAACACCATATATTTT; CDR3 protein: CASSPGFPSGNTIYF
J gene: TRBJ1-4; V gene: TRBV5-1; CDR3 length: 16; D gene: NA; clone size: few; CDR3 DNA: TGCGCCAGCAGCCCGGGCTCGACAACAACTAATGAAAAACTGTTTTTT; CDR3 protein: CASSPGSTTTNEKLFF
J gene: TRBJ1-3; V gene: TRBV6-5; CDR3 length: 15; D gene: NA; clone size: few; CDR3 DNA: TGTGCCAGCAGCCCAGGGTCTGGCGGAGGAAACACCATATATTTT; CDR3 protein: CASSPGSGGGNTIYF
J gene: TRBJ2-5; V gene: TRBV20-1; CDR3 length: 14; D gene: NA; clone size: few; CDR3 DNA: TGCAGTGCTAGAGAAGCCCGCTTCGCAGAGACCCAGTACTTC; CDR3 protein: CSAREARFAETQYF
J gene: TRBJ2-2; V gene: TRBV10-2; CDR3 length: 15; D gene: NA; clone size: NA; CDR3 DNA: TGCGCCAGCAGTGTAATAGTTCCGAACACCGGGGAGCTGTTTTTT; CDR3 protein: CASSVIVPNTGELFF
J gene: TRBJ2-7; V gene: TRBV7-9; CDR3 length: 14; D gene: NA; clone size: NA; CDR3 DNA: TGTGCCAGCAGTTCCGGGGGCATCTCCTACGAGCAGTACTTC; CDR3 protein: CASSSGGISYEQYF
J gene: TRBJ1-2; V gene: TRBV5-6; CDR3 length: 12; D gene: NA; clone size: many; CDR3 DNA: TGTGCCAGCAGCTTCTATGACAGCGGCTACACCTTC; CDR3 protein: CASSFYDSGYTF
J gene: TRBJ2-5; V gene: TRBV10-3; CDR3 length: 13; D gene: NA; clone size: many; CDR3 DNA: TGTGCCACCCAGGCAGGGATTCAAGAGACCCAGTACTTC; CDR3 protein: CATQAGIQETQYF
J gene: TRBJ2-5; V gene: TRBV7-9; CDR3 length: 15; D gene: TRBD1; clone size: NA; CDR3 DNA: TGTGCCAGCAGCTTAGGACAGGGACGAAAAGAGACCCAGTACTTC; CDR3 protein: CASSLGQGRKETQYF
J gene: TRBJ2-3; V gene: TRBV24-1; CDR3 length: 12; D gene: NA; clone size: many; CDR3 DNA: TGTGCCACCAGTGAAGGCTCAGATACGCAGTATTTT; CDR3 protein: CATSEGSDTQYF
J gene: TRBJ2-5; V gene: TRBV20-1; CDR3 length: 16; D gene: TRBD1; clone size: NA; CDR3 DNA: TGCAGTGCGCGGGATTCGACAGGGGGAGACCTGAAGACCCAGTACTTC; CDR3 protein: CSARDSTGGDLKTQYF
J gene: TRBJ1-2; V gene: TRBV5-5; CDR3 length: 14; D gene: NA; clone size: NA; CDR3 DNA: TGTGCCAGCAGCTTGGAGATGGTTGGGGACGGCTACACCTTC; CDR3 protein: CASSLEMVGDGYTF
J gene: TRBJ1-3; V gene: TRBV19; CDR3 length: 16; D gene: TRBD1; clone size: few; CDR3 DNA: TGTGCCAGTAGCCAGAGGGACAGGGTGACTGGAAACACCATATATTTT; CDR3 protein: CASSQRDRVTGNTIYF
J gene: TRBJ2-7; V gene: TRBV2; CDR3 length: 13; D gene: NA; clone size: NA; CDR3 DNA: TGTGCCAGCAGTGACAAGGGGGGCTACGAGCAGTACTTC; CDR3 protein: CASSDKGGYEQYF
J gene: TRBJ1-2; V gene: TRBV28; CDR3 length: 13; D gene: NA; clone size: NA; CDR3 DNA: TGTGCCAGCAGTCCTGTGTTGTACTATGGCTACACCTTC; CDR3 protein: CASSPVLYYGYTF
J gene: TRBJ1-1; V gene: TRBV7-9; CDR3 length: 15; D gene: NA; clone size: many; CDR3 DNA: TGTGCCAGCAGCTTCGGACCTTACAGGGACTGTGAAGCTTTCTTT; CDR3 protein: CASSFGPYRDCEAFF
J gene: TRBJ1-3; V gene: TRBV6-6; CDR3 length: 17; D gene: NA; clone size: NA; CDR3 DNA: TGTGCCAGCAGTTATGGGGGAGGGGCCGACTCTGGAAACACCATATATTTT; CDR3 protein: CASSYGGGADSGNTIYF
J gene: TRBJ2-2; V gene: TRBV5-1; CDR3 length: 15; D gene: NA; clone size: few; CDR3 DNA: TGCGCCAGCAGCTCGACGGATAACCCGAACGGGGAGCTGTTTTTT; CDR3 protein: CASSSTDNPNGELFF
J gene: TRBJ2-3; V gene: TRBV7-9; CDR3 length: 16; D gene: TRBD1; clone size: NA; CDR3 DNA: TGTGCCAGCAGTCCAGCCGGACAGGGCCTCCCAGATACGCAGTATTTT; CDR3 protein: CASSPAGQGLPDTQYF
J gene: TRBJ1-1; V gene: TRBV9; CDR3 length: 13; D gene: TRBD1; clone size: NA; CDR3 DNA: TGTGCCAGCCTGAGGGGGACAGGGTTTGAAGCTTTCTTT; CDR3 protein: CASLRGTGFEAFF
J gene: TRBJ1-1; V gene: TRBV7-9; CDR3 length: 15; D gene: NA; clone size: many; CDR3 DNA: TGTGCCAGCATCAACCTATCTTCGGGTGGCACTGAAGCTTTCTTT; CDR3 protein: CASINLSSGGTEAFF
J gene: TRBJ2-5; V gene: TRBV11-2; CDR3 length: 18; D gene: TRBD1; clone size: many; CDR3 DNA: TGTGCCAGCAGCGCTGGGTGGGCCGGGACAGGGGGCGGAGAGACCCAGTACTTC; CDR3 protein: CASSAGWAGTGGGETQYF
J gene: TRBJ1-1; V gene: TRBV2; CDR3 length: 14; D gene: NA; clone size: many; CDR3 DNA: TGTGCCAGCCTTCTGGCGGCCATGAACACTGAAGCTTTCTTT; CDR3 protein: CASLLAAMNTEAFF
J gene: TRBJ1-2; V gene: TRBV10-2; CDR3 length: 13; D gene: NA; clone size: many; CDR3 DNA: TGCGCCAGCAGTGAGCTCGGGGGTGGCGGCTACACCTTC; CDR3 protein: CASSELGGGGYTF
J gene: TRBJ2-7; V gene: TRBV12-3/TRBV12-4; CDR3 length: 14; D gene: TRBD1; clone size: many; CDR3 DNA: TGTGCCAGCAGTTTTGGGGGACAGGGGTTCAAGCAGTACTTC; CDR3 protein: CASSFGGQGFKQYF
J gene: TRBJ1-1; V gene: TRBV14; CDR3 length: 13; D gene: NA; clone size: NA; CDR3 DNA: TGTGCCAGCAGCCGGGGCACCCACACTGAAGCTTTCTTT; CDR3 protein: CASSRGTHTEAFF
J gene: TRBJ1-5; V gene: TRBV12-3/TRBV12-4; CDR3 length: 15; D gene: NA; clone size: NA; CDR3 DNA: TGTGCCAGCAGTTTAGCCTGGACAGGCAATCAGCCCCAGCATTTT; CDR3 protein: CASSLAWTGNQPQHF
J gene: TRBJ2-7; V gene: TRBV7-9; CDR3 length: 15; D gene: TRBD2; clone size: NA; CDR3 DNA: TGCGCCAGCAGCCAAGGTAACGGGAGGTCCTACGAGCAGTACTTC; CDR3 protein: CASSQGNGRSYEQYF
J gene: TRBJ1-4; V gene: TRBV9; CDR3 length: 17; D gene: NA; clone size: few; CDR3 DNA: TGTGCCAGCAGCGTAGGGGGGACAACTGCAACTAATGAAAAACTGTTTTTT; CDR3 protein: CASSVGGTTATNEKLFF
J gene: TRBJ1-6; V gene: TRBV7-2; CDR3 length: 17; D gene: NA; clone size: many; CDR3 DNA: TGTGCCAGCAGCTTAGCGTTCCGGGGGCTTGGAAATTCACCCCTCCACTTT; CDR3 protein: CASSLAFRGLGNSPLHF
J gene: TRBJ1-1; V gene: TRBV5-8; CDR3 length: 13; D gene: NA; clone size: few; CDR3 DNA: TGTGCCAGCAGCTTGGAACAAGGCTCTGAAGCTTTCTTT; CDR3 protein: CASSLEQGSEAFF
J gene: TRBJ1-4; V gene: TRBV11-2; CDR3 length: 13; D gene: NA; clone size: few; CDR3 DNA: TGTGCCAGCAGCTTGGGGTCACCGGGAAAACTGTTTTTT; CDR3 protein: CASSLGSPGKLFF
J gene: TRBJ2-5; V gene: TRBV20-1; CDR3 length: 15; D gene: TRBD2; clone size: many; CDR3 DNA: TGCAGTGCTAGAGATCAAAGCGGGGTACGGGAGACCCAGTACTTC; CDR3 protein: CSARDQSGVRETQYF
J gene: TRBJ1-5; V gene: TRBV29-1; CDR3 length: 13; D gene: NA; clone size: many; CDR3 DNA: TGCAGCGTTGGGATGAGGGGCGGCCAGCCCCAGCATTTT; CDR3 protein: CSVGMRGGQPQHF
J gene: TRBJ1-3; V gene: TRBV6-6; CDR3 length: 15; D gene: NA; clone size: few; CDR3 DNA: TGTGCCAGCAGTGAATCCTCAGGCTCTGGAAACACCATATATTTT; CDR3 protein: CASSESSGSGNTIYF
J gene: TRBJ1-4; V gene: TRBV19; CDR3 length: 15; D gene: NA; clone size: many; CDR3 DNA: TGTGCCAGTAGTGCTGGAGGGGGACTCAATGAAAAACTGTTTTTT; CDR3 protein: CASSAGGGLNEKLFF
J gene: TRBJ2-5; V gene: TRBV7-9; CDR3 length: 18; D gene: NA; clone size: NA; CDR3 DNA: TGTGCCAGCACCCCAACCTGCCTGCGCAGGGTCTCGAAAGAGACCCAGTACTTC; CDR3 protein: CASTPTCLRRVSKETQYF
J gene: TRBJ1-2; V gene: TRBV11-2; CDR3 length: 15; D gene: NA; clone size: NA; CDR3 DNA: TGTGCCAGCAGCTCCCTCAAGGGGAAGCTATATGGCTACACCTTC; CDR3 protein: CASSSLKGKLYGYTF
J gene: TRBJ2-3; V gene: TRBV15; CDR3 length: 16; D gene: TRBD2; clone size: many; CDR3 DNA: TGTGCCACCAGACCATCGACTAGCGGGGATGAAGATACGCAGTATTTT; CDR3 protein: CATRPSTSGDEDTQYF
J gene: TRBJ1-4; V gene: TRBV20-1; CDR3 length: 10; D gene: NA; clone size: NA; CDR3 DNA: TGCAGTGCTAAACTTCAGGGGCTGTTTTTT; CDR3 protein: CSAKLQGLFF
J gene: TRBJ1-3; V gene: TRBV15; CDR3 length: 13; D gene: NA; clone size: many; CDR3 DNA: TGTGCCACCAGCAGAGATTACGGAAACACCATATATTTT; CDR3 protein: CATSRDYGNTIYF
J gene: TRBJ1-2; V gene: TRBV4-3; CDR3 length: 14; D gene: NA; clone size: many; CDR3 DNA: TGCGCCAGCAGCCAAGGTAACATCGGCTATGGCTACACCTTC; CDR3 protein: CASSQGNIGYGYTF
J gene: TRBJ2-5; V gene: TRBV7-2; CDR3 length: 14; D gene: NA; clone size: NA; CDR3 DNA: TGTGCCAGCAGCCCCTCGGGGGACCAAGAGACCCAGTACTTC; CDR3 protein: CASSPSGDQETQYF
J gene: TRBJ2-2; V gene: TRBV29-1; CDR3 length: 11; D gene: NA; clone size: many; CDR3 DNA: TGCAGCGTTCTTGTCCCCGGGGAGCTGTTTTTT; CDR3 protein: CSVLVPGELFF
J gene: TRBJ1-2; V gene: TRBV7-9; CDR3 length: 16; D gene: NA; clone size: NA; CDR3 DNA: TGCGCCAGCAGCCAAGATTGGGGGGGCCGGAACTATGGCTACACCTTC; CDR3 protein: CASSQDWGGRNYGYTF
J gene: TRBJ2-7; V gene: TRBV20-1; CDR3 length: 15; D gene: TRBD2; clone size: few; CDR3 DNA: TGCAGTGCTAGAGATTTTAGCGGGAGTATTGGCGAGCAGTACTTC; CDR3 protein: CSARDFSGSIGEQYF
J gene: TRBJ1-1; V gene: TRBV12-3/TRBV12-4; CDR3 length: 13; D gene: NA; clone size: NA; CDR3 DNA: TGTGCCAGCAGTTTCATGGAGAACACTGAAGCTTTCTTT; CDR3 protein: CASSFMENTEAFF
J gene: TRBJ1-2; V gene: TRBV7-8; CDR3 length: 13; D gene: NA; clone size: NA; CDR3 DNA: TGTGCCAGCAGCTTAGGAGGGAGCTTTGGCTACATCTTC; CDR3 protein: CASSLGGSFGYIF
J gene: TRBJ1-2; V gene: TRBV11-2; CDR3 length: 15; D gene: NA; clone size: many; CDR3 DNA: TGTGCCAGCAGCTCCCTGACAGGAGAAGTCTATGGCTACACCTTC; CDR3 protein: CASSSLTGEVYGYTF